The 13 T cell receptor beta chains in this list originate from one sample, sequenced in a study of long-term antiretroviral therapy in people with HIV. The assay used was immunoSEQ (version v3.0), run at survey level. Produced via immunoSEQ multiplex PCR; TCRdb's table is partial and in-frame only. The sample has 20,000 to 25,000 clones, roughly 76% seen once. The specimen was unsorted PBMCs, collected 1.1 years before starting antiretroviral therapy. The receptors were gathered from a woman aged 40 to 55 with HIV.

J is TRBJ2-7 and V is TRBV5-6; 8 nucleotides line up with TRBD1. The V gene's germline CDR1 is SGHDT and CDR2 YYEEEE. The CDR3 extends over 16 amino acids. V was clipped by 1 base and J by 5 bases; unmatched bases: 11. The CDR3 loop reads CASSLIRTGRPHEQYF. The CDR3 region has the DNA TGTGCCAGCAGCTTGATCCGGACAGGGAGGCCCCACGAGCAGTACTTC. The variable domain in full, completed from reference TRBV5-6 and TRBJ2-7, reads DAGVTQSPTHLIKTRGQQVTLRCSPKSGHDTVSWYQQALGQGPQFIFQYYEEEERQRGNFPDRFSGHQFPNYSSELNVNALLLGDSALYLCASSLIRTGRPHEQYFGPGTRLTVT.

The rearrangement links TRBV19 to TRBJ2-1, with 8 bases lining up with TRBD2. This CDR3 has 15 amino acids. The germline gives CDR1 LNHDA, CDR2 SQIVND (reference sequence). J was trimmed by 4 bases and V by 5 bases; bases with no gene match: 7. The CDR3 DNA sequence: TGTGCCAGTAGTCTCAGCGGGAGCGGGTACAATGAGCAGTTCTTC. Translating it yields CASSLSGSGYNEQFF.

The chain is built from TRBV30 and TRBJ2-7, with unresolved D. Trimming shortened V by 0 bases and J by 4 bases, and 7 bases separated the two germline ends. Germline V gene data show CDR1 as GTSNPN and CDR2 as SVGIG (reference sequence). The CDR3 extends over 12 amino acids. CDR3 DNA: TGTGCCTGGAGTGTACCCGGTTACGAGCAGTACTTC. This codes for CAWSVPGYEQYF.

DNA of the CDR3: TGTGCCACCAGCAGAGACAGATCCTATGGCTACACCTTC. Translating it yields CATSRDRSYGYTF. This chain connects TRBV15 to TRBJ1-2; D unresolved. This CDR3 contains 13 residues. Between the trimmed V and J ends, which lost 0 bases and 4 bases, there was a span of 6 bases. The germline V gene encodes CDR1 LNHNV and CDR2 YYDKDF (reference sequence).

The chain carries TRBV11-2 and TRBJ2-2; 11 nucleotides agree with TRBD2. J gave up 9 bases and V 3 bases, and 6 bases lay outside the gene matches. The germline V gene has CDR1 SGHAT and CDR2 FQNNGV. The CDR3 is 15 residues long. CDR3 protein: CASSFLAGGSRELFF. The DNA of the CDR3 is TGTGCCAGCAGCTTCTTAGCGGGAGGGAGTAGGGAGCTGTTTTTT. The whole variable domain, filled in from reference TRBV11-2 and TRBJ2-2, reads EAGVAQSPRYKIIEKRQSVAFWCNPISGHATLYWYQQILGQGPKLLIQFQNNGVVDDSQLPKDRFSAERLKGVDSTLKIQPAKLEDSAVYLCASSFLAGGSRELFFGEGSRLTVL.

This clone appeared a few times. The J gene is TRBJ1-6, the V gene TRBV11-1; 7 bases line up with TRBD1. Germline lookup yields CDR1 SGHAT and CDR2 FQDESV (reference sequence). This CDR3 comprises 17 residues. The V gene end was trimmed by 5 bases and the J gene end by 0 bases; junction bases not matched to a gene: 7. The CDR3 sequence is CASSLRDSSSYNSPLHF. CDR3 sequence (DNA): TGTGCCAGCAGCCTTAGGGACAGCAGCTCCTATAATTCACCCCTCCACTTT.

The J gene is TRBJ2-1, the V gene TRBV29-1; D is undetermined. The CDR3 spans 11 residues. Germline V gives CDR1 SQVTM, CDR2 ANQGSEA. The ends were cut back, 3 bases at V and 4 bases at J, with 4 bases in the middle. The CDR3 nucleotides read TGCAGCGTTGAGCAGTACAATGAGCAGTTCTTC. As protein: CSVEQYNEQFF.

The rearrangement uses TRBV11-1 and TRBJ1-4; the D gene is possibly TRBD1 (5 bases). Trimming removed 5 bases from V and 3 bases from J, with 13 bases in between. This CDR3 is 15 amino acids long. Per germline, CDR1 SGHAT and CDR2 FQDESV (reference sequence). CDR3 sequence: CASSPRGESNEKLFF. The CDR3 DNA reads TGTGCCAGCAGCCCCCGAGGGGAATCTAATGAAAAACTGTTTTTT.

This clone has a handful of counts. The chain combines TRBV14 with TRBJ2-5; D unresolved. The V end lost 1 base, the J end lost 3 bases, and 9 bases lay between the germline ends. This CDR3 contains 14 residues. Germline V CDR1 and CDR2: SGHDN, FVKESK. The CDR3 loop is CASSQAAYKETQYF. Written as DNA, the CDR3 is TGTGCCAGCAGCCAAGCGGCTTACAAAGAGACCCAGTACTTC.

The chain couples TRBV7-2 to TRBJ2-7; TRBD1 might be the D (6 bases). CDR1 and CDR2 (germline): SGHTA, FQGNSA. The V and J ends lost 1 base and 3 bases respectively, with 16 bases between them. This CDR3 contains 16 residues. CDR3 residues: CASSLDSTGIYYEQYF. DNA of the CDR3: TGTGCCAGCAGCTTAGACAGTACAGGGATCTACTACGAGCAGTACTTC.

The chain recombines TRBV2 with TRBJ2-5; 14 bases are shared with TRBD2. Germline lookup yields CDR1 SNHLY and CDR2 FYNNEI. The CDR3 totals 14 residues. The V segment lost 10 bases and the J segment 4 bases; nucleotides outside the gene matches: 5. CDR3 DNA sequence: TGTGCCACGGGGACTAGCGGGAGACTAGAGACCCAGTACTTC. Protein product: CATGTSGRLETQYF. Full variable domain (missing parts from reference TRBV2 and TRBJ2-5): EPEVTQTPSHQVTQMGQEVILRCVPISNHLYFYWYRQILGQKVEFLVSFYNNEISEKSEIFDDQFSVERPDGSNFTLKIRSTKLEDSAMYFCATGTSGRLETQYFGPGTRLLVL.

The J gene is TRBJ1-4, the V gene TRBV6-6, with no clear D. The germline gives CDR1 MNHNY, CDR2 SVGAGI (reference sequence). The CDR3 contains 14 residues. Trimming stripped 1 base from V and 4 bases from J, with 7 bases between. The CDR3 region is CASSYLGFNEKLFF. The CDR3 bases are TGTGCCAGCAGTTACTTAGGATTTAATGAAAAACTGTTTTTT.

The chain recombines TRBV6-5 with TRBJ2-7; 8 bases agree with TRBD2. This CDR3 comprises 15 residues. V dropped 0 bases and J dropped 3; count of bases not matched to a gene: 4. Germline V CDR1 and CDR2: MNHEY, SVGAGI. CDR3 bases: TGTGCCAGCAGTTACTCGACCAGCGGGAGCTACGAGCAGTACTTC. It specifies CASSYSTSGSYEQYF.